Presented here are 9 T cell receptor beta chains from one specimen sequenced in a study of T cell responses to AZD1222 COVID-19 vaccine. The table came from immunoSEQ multiplex PCR; TCRdb's copy has only in-frame clones and leaves some out. Of roughly 110,000 clones in the sample, roughly nine tenths were seen once. The sample consisted of peripheral blood, taken on day 0 of AZD1222 vaccination. These receptors were obtained from an adult in good health.

The V call is TRBV6-2 or TRBV6-3, the J call TRBJ2-5, with D perhaps matching TRBD2 (6 bases). Between the trimmed V and J ends, which lost 0 bases and 5 bases, there was a span of 13 bases. CDR3 length: 15 amino acids. The germline gives CDR1 MNHEY, CDR2 SVGEGT. The CDR3 spells CASSYSGGNGETQYF. CDR3 sequence (DNA): TGTGCCAGCAGTTACTCAGGCGGGAACGGGGAGACCCAGTACTTC.

The CDR3 coding sequence is TGTGCCAGCTCACCCGGGCCCTCCACAGATACGCAGTATTTT. This codes for CASSPGPSTDTQYF. V and J are TRBV18 and TRBJ2-3; unclear D gene. The CDR3 consists of 14 residues. V dropped 3 bases and J dropped 2 bases, with 9 bases sitting between them. The V gene's germline CDR1 is KGHSH and CDR2 LQKENI.

The V gene is TRBV7-3, the J gene TRBJ2-5; 13 bases match TRBD2. The germline CDR1 and CDR2 sequences are SGHTA and FQGTGA. The CDR3 consists of 15 residues. The ends lost 4 bases at V and 7 bases at J; junction bases unmatched: 6. The CDR3 bases are TGTGCCAGCAGCTCGGAACTAGCGGGAGGGGGGACCCAGTACTTC. Its protein is CASSSELAGGGTQYF.

This chain uses TRBV7-2 with TRBJ2-7; D remains ambiguous. Germline values: CDR1 SGHTA, CDR2 FQGNSA. Trimming removed 4 bases at V and 2 bases at J, with 3 bases between. The CDR3 has 11 residues. The CDR3 sequence: CASSSAYEQYF. CDR3 nucleotide sequence: TGTGCCAGCAGCTCGGCCTACGAGCAGTACTTC.

This rearrangement joins TRBV13 to TRBJ2-7, with no clear D. The germline V gene has CDR1 PRHDT and CDR2 FYEKMQ (reference sequence). V dropped 1 base and J dropped 1 base, with 8 bases sitting between them. This CDR3 has 14 amino acids. CDR3 DNA: TGTGCCAGCAGCTTAGATGGCGAGTCCTACGAGCAGTACTTC. It yields the protein CASSLDGESYEQYF.

The DNA for the CDR3 is TGTGCCAGCAGCCACCGGGACAGCTCCTACGAGCAGTACTTC. Translation gives CASSHRDSSYEQYF. The chain uses TRBV7-9 and TRBJ2-7; 7 nucleotides align to TRBD1. This CDR3 is 14 amino acids long. Trimming cost V 5 bases and J 0 bases; bases outside gene matches: 4. The V gene's germline CDR1 is SEHNR and CDR2 FQNEAQ (reference sequence).

The chain has TRBV7-9 and TRBJ2-1; TRBD2 aligns across 7 bases. Germline CDR1 is SEHNR and CDR2 is FQNEAQ (reference sequence). With 5 bases clipped from V and 4 bases from J, the junction kept 5 bases outside the gene matches. The CDR3 consists of 14 residues. The CDR3 here is CASSPSGNYNEQFF. In nucleotides, the CDR3 is TGTGCCAGCAGCCCAAGCGGGAATTACAATGAGCAGTTCTTC.

V usage is TRBV30 and J usage is TRBJ2-2, with D perhaps TRBD1 (6 bases). The germline V gene encodes CDR1 GTSNPN and CDR2 SVGIG (reference sequence). The CDR3 consists of 13 residues. The V end lost 2 bases, the J end lost 4 bases, and 8 bases lay between the germline ends. The chain's CDR3 is CAWSKQGTGELFF. For the CDR3, the DNA is TGTGCCTGGAGTAAACAGGGCACCGGGGAGCTGTTTTTT.

The chain joins TRBV5-6 to TRBJ1-5, with unresolved D. The germline CDR1 and CDR2 sequences are SGHDT and YYEEEE. The CDR3 totals 16 residues. V was clipped by 3 bases and J by 0 bases, with 13 bases between them. CDR3 sequence reads: CASSSTGAYSNQPQHF. CDR3 in DNA: TGTGCCAGCAGCTCAACGGGAGCTTATAGCAATCAGCCCCAGCATTTT.